This T cell receptor (beta chain) originates from a study of control samples from healthy donors and cancer patients. J was trimmed by 9 bases and V by 3 bases; bases with no gene match: 5. In germline, CDR1 is SGHAT, CDR2 FQNNGV. The CDR3 extends over 13 amino acids. Method: immunoSEQ multiplex PCR; TCRdb's copy keeps in-frame clones and lacks some. This repertoire shows about 120,000 clones, more than 70% found once; its top ten account for 40%. This chain uses TRBV11-2 with TRBJ2-1; 7 bases are a match to TRBD1. The sequence derives from a man between 45 and 60 years old in good health. Sequenced material: blood. The CDR3 spells CASSLTGISEQFF. The CDR3 coding sequence is TGTGCCAGCAGCTTGACAGGGATTAGTGAGCAGTTCTTC.